The 18 T cell receptor beta chains below all came from one sample that was sequenced in a study of T-cell reconstitution after alpha-beta-depleted transplantation in children. Molecular barcoding with unique molecular identifiers was used for the TCRbeta library. In TCRdb, the PCR reads were re-called with MiXCR into one record per CDR3 protein. The sample comprises about 90,000 distinct CDR3 sequences, 15% to 17% of which are singletons, and around 20% rests with the top ten. Material: PBMCs, mostly from graft donor cells, obtained 180 days after TCRalphabeta/CD19-depleted stem cell transplant. The source of these receptors is a male patient aged 2 to 10 who had a stem cell transplant for acute lymphoblastic leukemia, so the T cells may come from the graft donor.

The chain is built from TRBV5-1 and TRBJ2-3, with 10 positions matching TRBD2. V shed 0 bases, J shed 0 bases, and the junction held 7 bases outside the gene matches. From germline, CDR1 is SGHRS and CDR2 YFSETQ. CDR3 size: 18 residues. The CDR3 spells CASSLEGLAPKSTDTQYF. CDR3 DNA sequence: TGCGCCAGCAGCTTGGAGGGACTAGCGCCAAAAAGCACAGATACGCAGTATTTT.

This clonotype was recorded only once. This rearrangement joins TRBV7-2 to TRBJ2-5; 9 nucleotides align to TRBD2. Per germline, CDR1 SGHTA and CDR2 FQGNSA. The CDR3 runs to 16 residues. After removal of 1 base from V and 3 bases from J, the junction contained 6 bases not matched to a gene. CDR3 loop: CASSLGLLAGKETQYF. The CDR3 DNA is TGTGCCAGCAGCTTAGGACTTCTAGCGGGGAAAGAGACCCAGTACTTC.

This clonotype was recorded a few times. This sequence joins TRBV13 and TRBJ2-7, with 8 bases matching TRBD1. The CDR3 covers 15 residues. J gave up 4 bases and V 3 bases, and 8 bases lay outside the gene matches. CDR1 is PRHDT, CDR2 FYEKMQ, per germline (reference sequence). In DNA form, the CDR3 reads TGTGCCAGCAGCTTCTTCCGGGACAGGAGGTACGAGCAGTACTTC. The encoded protein is CASSFFRDRRYEQYF. Together with reference TRBV13 and TRBJ2-7, the CDR3 gives the full variable domain: AAGVIQSPRHLIKEKRETATLKCYPIPRHDTVYWYQQGPGQDPQFLISFYEKMQSDKGSIPDRFSAQQFSDYHSELNMSSLELGDSALYFCASSFFRDRRYEQYFGPGTRLTVT.

The chain combines TRBV27 with TRBJ2-7; D is perhaps TRBD1 (6 bases). Between the trimmed V and J ends, which lost 1 base and 2 bases, there was a span of 12 bases. The CDR3 is made up of 15 amino acids. The V gene's germline CDR1 is MNHEY and CDR2 SMNVEV (reference sequence). The CDR3 sequence: CASSLYLGATYEQYF. The CDR3, as DNA: TGTGCCAGCAGTTTATATTTGGGGGCAACCTACGAGCAGTACTTC.

The chain couples TRBV7-6 to TRBJ2-5; 7 nucleotides match TRBD1. The CDR3 has 15 residues. J gave up 2 bases and V 5 bases, and 8 bases lay outside the gene matches. Germline V gives CDR1 SGHVS, CDR2 FNYEAQ. The CDR3 region has the DNA TGTGCCAGCAGCCCCGGGACAGAGCTTCAAGAGACCCAGTACTTC. Translating gives CASSPGTELQETQYF.

The chain employs TRBV12-3 or TRBV12-4 and TRBJ1-1; D is unresolved. Trimming left V 5 bases short and J 6 bases short, with 13 bases between. CDR3 length: 13 residues. The DNA of the CDR3 is TGTGCCAGCAGTATGATAGGCCTTGCTGAAGCTTTCTTT. It translates to CASSMIGLAEAFF.

This clonotype was seen more than once but under ten times. CDR3 nucleotides: TGTGCCAGCCGCCGGGACACAAGCACAGATACGCAGTATTTT. Protein sequence: CASRRDTSTDTQYF. The gene calls are TRBV2 and TRBJ2-3, with D perhaps TRBD1 (6 bases). The germline V gene encodes CDR1 SNHLY and CDR2 FYNNEI. V dropped 8 bases and J dropped 0 bases, with 12 bases sitting between them. The CDR3 has 14 amino acids. Full variable domain (rest looked up from reference TRBV2 and TRBJ2-3): EPEVTQTPSHQVTQMGQEVILRCVPISNHLYFYWYRQILGQKVEFLVSFYNNEISEKSEIFDDQFSVERPDGSNFTLKIRSTKLEDSAMYFCASRRDTSTDTQYFGPGTRLTVL.

The chain combines TRBV7-2 with TRBJ2-6; the D gene is possibly TRBD1 (5 bases). CDR3 length: 16 amino acids. Germline CDR1 is SGHTA and CDR2 is FQGNSA. V lost 2 bases, J lost 3 bases, and 11 bases lay in between. CDR3 nucleotides: TGTGCCAGCAGCTTAAATCCCAGGGTTGGGGCCAACGTCCTGACTTTC. This codes for CASSLNPRVGANVLTF.

This clonotype has more than one count but fewer than ten. CDR3 nucleotides: TGTGCCATCAGGACAGGGGAGGGGGAGCTGTTTTTT. Protein: CAIRTGEGELFF. V usage is TRBV10-3 and J usage is TRBJ2-2, with 8 nucleotides matching TRBD1. The CDR3 extends over 12 amino acids. Germline lookup yields CDR1 ENHRY and CDR2 SYGVKD. V lost 6 bases, J lost 8 bases, and 2 bases stayed unmatched.

In this sample, this clonotype turned up many times. The V call is TRBV20-1, the J call TRBJ2-2, with D possibly TRBD1 on 5 matching bases. V lost 2 bases to trimming and J lost 0 bases, with 10 bases between them. Germline CDR1 is DFQATT and CDR2 is SNEGSKA (reference sequence). CDR3 length: 15 residues. CDR3 in DNA: TGCAGTGCTAGACAACAGGTTTCGAACACCGGGGAGCTGTTTTTT. This gives the protein CSARQQVSNTGELFF.

The sample holds a few counts of this clonotype. The rearrangement links TRBV20-1 to TRBJ1-5; D may be TRBD1 (5 bases). The V gene lost 2 bases and the J gene lost 3 bases, with 8 bases spanning the gap. Germline values: CDR1 DFQATT, CDR2 SNEGSKA (reference sequence). This CDR3 spans 13 amino acids. CDR3 coding DNA: TGCAGTGCTAGAATGGACACCAATCAGCCCCAGCATTTT. It codes for CSARMDTNQPQHF.

The chain is built from TRBV12-3 or TRBV12-4 and TRBJ2-7; perhaps TRBD2 as D (5 bases). The CDR3 runs 12 residues. V was trimmed by 6 bases and J by 4 bases, leaving 10 bases between them. Here the CDR3 DNA reads TGTGCCAGCAGAGCAACGGGATACGAGCAGTACTTC. It codes for CASRATGYEQYF.

The gene calls are TRBV14 and TRBJ1-1; D gene ambiguous. Trimming stripped 0 bases from V and 2 bases from J, with 10 bases between. The CDR3 consists of 15 residues. Germline V gene data show CDR1 as SGHDN and CDR2 as FVKESK. The CDR3 DNA follows: TGTGCCAGCAGCCAAGAGATACACGGCAACACTGAAGCTTTCTTT. Its protein is CASSQEIHGNTEAFF.

This clonotype turned up a few times. V and J are TRBV20-1 and TRBJ2-6, with D maybe TRBD1 (5 bases). Germline CDR1 is DFQATT and CDR2 is SNEGSKA (reference sequence). The CDR3 has 20 residues. V was clipped by 0 bases and J by 1 base, with 22 bases between them. The CDR3: CSAREGGPGILPSGANVLTF. The CDR3 DNA reads as TGCAGTGCTAGAGAAGGCGGCCCAGGGATTCTACCATCTGGGGCCAACGTCCTGACTTTC.

This clonotype was detected ten times or more. This sequence joins TRBV12-3 or TRBV12-4 and TRBJ1-6, with 8 bases aligning to TRBD1. There are 16 residues in the CDR3. Losses at the gene ends were 3 bases for V and 5 bases for J; bases not matched to a gene: 6. In DNA form, the CDR3 reads TGTGCCAGCAGTTTCGATGGACAGGGACATAATTCACCCCTCCACTTT. Residues: CASSFDGQGHNSPLHF.

This clonotype came up many times. V and J are TRBV6-2 or TRBV6-3 and TRBJ2-5; D might be TRBD2 (5 bases). Per the germline V gene, CDR1 is MNHEY and CDR2 is SVGEGT. Between the trimmed V and J ends, which lost 0 bases and 7 bases, there was a span of 15 bases. This CDR3 has 15 amino acids. The CDR3 bases are TGTGCCAGCAGTTACTCCGGACTGTCGAAAGGGACCCAGTACTTC. This gives the protein CASSYSGLSKGTQYF.

This clonotype was detected ten times or more. The chain couples TRBV5-4 to TRBJ2-2; 7 bases are shared with TRBD1. This CDR3 has 15 residues. Per the germline V gene, CDR1 is SGHNT and CDR2 is YYREEE (reference sequence). The V segment lost 4 bases and the J segment 1 base; nucleotides outside the gene matches: 4. The CDR3 sequence: CASSPTGRNTGELFF. The CDR3 region has the DNA TGTGCCAGCAGCCCGACAGGGCGGAACACCGGGGAGCTGTTTTTT.

This chain uses TRBV20-1 with TRBJ2-5, with D perhaps matching TRBD2 (6 bases). The germline CDR1 and CDR2 sequences are DFQATT and SNEGSKA (reference sequence). The V gene lost 1 base and the J gene lost 4 bases, with 16 bases spanning the gap. The CDR3 runs 15 residues. DNA for the CDR3: TGCAGTGCTAGAGGCGGGACGGGCAGGTCAGAGACCCAGTACTTC. Translation: CSARGGTGRSETQYF.